This T cell receptor (beta chain) was documented in a study of CD8+CD57+ T cells in acquired aplastic anemia. A remark on this clonotype: The antigen remains undetermined.

Study findings and constraints: For CD8+ Simpson's diversity, patients and controls showed no significant difference.

V was cut by 2 bases and J by 7 bases, with 17 bases left in between. The CDR3 totals 15 residues. Germline CDR1 is SGHAT and CDR2 is FQDESV (reference sequence). According to the study, genomic DNA was the template for TCR beta VDJ and CDR3 profiling. MiXCR, run by TCRdb on the reads, gives a single entry per CDR3 protein. The sample contains just over 400,000 distinct CDR3 sequences, roughly 64% of which appear only once. Sequencing input: sorted CD4+, CD8+, or CD8+CD57+ T cells (not recorded which) from PBMCs. The chain is built from TRBV11-1 and TRBJ2-5; D may be TRBD2 (6 bases). This sequence was found in a human donor in good health, serving as a control. The CDR3 is CASSLSRGIHTTQYF. The CDR3 nucleotides read TGTGCCAGCAGCTTATCTCGGGGGATCCATACGACCCAGTACTTC.